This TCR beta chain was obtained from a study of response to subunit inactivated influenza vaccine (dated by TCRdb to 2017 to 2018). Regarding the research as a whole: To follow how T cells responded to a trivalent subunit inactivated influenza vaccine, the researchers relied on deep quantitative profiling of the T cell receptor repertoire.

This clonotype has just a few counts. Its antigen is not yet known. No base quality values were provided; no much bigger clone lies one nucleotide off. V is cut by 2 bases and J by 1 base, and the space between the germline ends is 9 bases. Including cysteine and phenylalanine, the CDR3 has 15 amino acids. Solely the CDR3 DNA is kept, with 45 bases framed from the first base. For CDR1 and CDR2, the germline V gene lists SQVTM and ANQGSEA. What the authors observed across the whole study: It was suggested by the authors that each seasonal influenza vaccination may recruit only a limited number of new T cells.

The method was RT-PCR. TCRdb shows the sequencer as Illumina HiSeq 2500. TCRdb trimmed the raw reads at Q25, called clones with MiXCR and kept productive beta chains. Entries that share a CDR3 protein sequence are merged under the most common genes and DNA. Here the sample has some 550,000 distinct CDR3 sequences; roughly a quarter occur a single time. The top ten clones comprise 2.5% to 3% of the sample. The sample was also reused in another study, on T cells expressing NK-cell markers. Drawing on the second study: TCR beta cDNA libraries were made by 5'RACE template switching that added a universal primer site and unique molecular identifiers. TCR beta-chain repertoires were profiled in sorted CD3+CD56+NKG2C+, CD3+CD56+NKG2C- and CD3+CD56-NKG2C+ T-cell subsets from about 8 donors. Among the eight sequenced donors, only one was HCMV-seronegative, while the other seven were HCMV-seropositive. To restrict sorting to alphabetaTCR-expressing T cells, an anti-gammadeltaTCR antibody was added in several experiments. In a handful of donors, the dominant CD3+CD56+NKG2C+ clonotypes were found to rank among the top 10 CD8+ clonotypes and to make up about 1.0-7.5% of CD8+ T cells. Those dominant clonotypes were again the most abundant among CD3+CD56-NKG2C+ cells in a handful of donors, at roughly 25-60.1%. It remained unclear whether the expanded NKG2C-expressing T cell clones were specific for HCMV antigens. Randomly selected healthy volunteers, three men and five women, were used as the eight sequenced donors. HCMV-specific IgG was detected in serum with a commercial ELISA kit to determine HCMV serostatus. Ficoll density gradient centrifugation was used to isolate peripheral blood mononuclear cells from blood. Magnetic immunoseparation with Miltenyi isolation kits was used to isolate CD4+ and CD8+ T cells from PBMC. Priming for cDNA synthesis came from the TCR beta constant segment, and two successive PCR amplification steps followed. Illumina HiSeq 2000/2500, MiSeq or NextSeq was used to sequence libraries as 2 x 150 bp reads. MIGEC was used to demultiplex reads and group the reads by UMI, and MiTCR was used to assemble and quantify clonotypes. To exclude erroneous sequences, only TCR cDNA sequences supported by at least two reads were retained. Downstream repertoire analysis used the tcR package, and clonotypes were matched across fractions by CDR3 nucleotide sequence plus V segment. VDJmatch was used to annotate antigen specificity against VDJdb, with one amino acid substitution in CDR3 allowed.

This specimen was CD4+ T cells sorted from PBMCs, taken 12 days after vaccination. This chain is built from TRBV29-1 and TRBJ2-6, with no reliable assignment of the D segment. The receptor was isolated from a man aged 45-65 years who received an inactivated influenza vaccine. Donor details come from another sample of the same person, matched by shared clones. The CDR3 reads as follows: CSVEIPTSGANVLTF. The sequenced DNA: TGCAGCGTTGAAATACCGACGTCTGGGGCCAACGTCCTGACTTTC.